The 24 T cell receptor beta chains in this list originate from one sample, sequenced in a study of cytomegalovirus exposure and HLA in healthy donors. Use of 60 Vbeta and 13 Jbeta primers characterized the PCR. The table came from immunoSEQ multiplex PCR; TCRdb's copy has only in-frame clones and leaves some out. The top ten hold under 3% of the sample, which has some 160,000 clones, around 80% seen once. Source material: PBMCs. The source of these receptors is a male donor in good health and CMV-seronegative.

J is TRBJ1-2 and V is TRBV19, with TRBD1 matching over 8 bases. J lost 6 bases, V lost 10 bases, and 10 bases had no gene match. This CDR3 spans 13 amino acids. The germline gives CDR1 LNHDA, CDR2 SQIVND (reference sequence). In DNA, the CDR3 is TGTGCCACTTCAACAGGGGGGGGCGATGGCTACACCTTC. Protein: CATSTGGGDGYTF.

This chain's CDR3 is CASSLGPGGAETQYF. The DNA for the CDR3 is TGCGCCAGCAGCTTGGGTCCTGGGGGGGCAGAGACCCAGTACTTC. V usage is TRBV5-1 and J usage is TRBJ2-5; D may be TRBD2 (7 bases). This CDR3 spans 15 amino acids. Trimming took 0 bases from V and 4 from J, leaving 13 bases between them. The germline V gene encodes CDR1 SGHRS and CDR2 YFSETQ.

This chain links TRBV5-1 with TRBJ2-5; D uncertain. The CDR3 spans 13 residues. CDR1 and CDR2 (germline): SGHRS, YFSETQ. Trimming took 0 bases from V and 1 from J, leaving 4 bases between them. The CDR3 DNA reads TGCGCCAGCAGCTTGGGAGTCCAAGAGACCCAGTACTTC. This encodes CASSLGVQETQYF.

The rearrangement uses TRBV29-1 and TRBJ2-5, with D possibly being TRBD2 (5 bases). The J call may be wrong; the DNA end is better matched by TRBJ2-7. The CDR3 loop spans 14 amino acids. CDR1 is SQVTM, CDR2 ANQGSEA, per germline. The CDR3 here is CSVEDRSGFYEQYF. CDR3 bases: TGCAGCGTTGAAGATCGTTCGGGATTCTACGAGCAGTACTTC.

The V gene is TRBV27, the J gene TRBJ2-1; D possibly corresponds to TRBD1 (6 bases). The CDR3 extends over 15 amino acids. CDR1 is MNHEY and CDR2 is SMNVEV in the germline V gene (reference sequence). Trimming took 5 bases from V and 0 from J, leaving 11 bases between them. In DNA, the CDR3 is TGTGCCAGCAGTAAACAGGGAAGCTCCTACAATGAGCAGTTCTTC. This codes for CASSKQGSSYNEQFF.

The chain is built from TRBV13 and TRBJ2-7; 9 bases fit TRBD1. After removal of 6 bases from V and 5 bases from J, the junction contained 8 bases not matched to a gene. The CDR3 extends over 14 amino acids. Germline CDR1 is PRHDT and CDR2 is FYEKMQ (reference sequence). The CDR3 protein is CASRSRDRDHEQYF. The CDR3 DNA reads TGTGCCAGCAGAAGCCGGGACAGGGACCACGAGCAGTACTTC.

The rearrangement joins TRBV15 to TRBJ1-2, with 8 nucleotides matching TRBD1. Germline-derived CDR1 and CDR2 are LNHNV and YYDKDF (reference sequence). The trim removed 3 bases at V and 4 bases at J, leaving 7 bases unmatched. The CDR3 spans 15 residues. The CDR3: CATSSADRGSYGYTF. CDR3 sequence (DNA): TGTGCCACCAGCAGCGCCGACAGGGGATCCTATGGCTACACCTTC.

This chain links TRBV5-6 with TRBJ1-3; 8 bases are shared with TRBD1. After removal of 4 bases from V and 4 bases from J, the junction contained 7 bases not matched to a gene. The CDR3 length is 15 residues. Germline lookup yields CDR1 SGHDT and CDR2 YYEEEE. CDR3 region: CASSPTGGTGNTIYF. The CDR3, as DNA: TGTGCCAGCAGCCCCACAGGGGGTACAGGAAACACCATATATTTT.

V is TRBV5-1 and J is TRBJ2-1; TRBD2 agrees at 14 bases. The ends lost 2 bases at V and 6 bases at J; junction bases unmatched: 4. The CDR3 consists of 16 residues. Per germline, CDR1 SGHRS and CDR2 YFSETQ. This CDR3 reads CASSFRGLAGGNEQFF. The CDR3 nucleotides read TGCGCCAGCAGCTTCCGCGGACTAGCGGGGGGCAATGAGCAGTTCTTC.

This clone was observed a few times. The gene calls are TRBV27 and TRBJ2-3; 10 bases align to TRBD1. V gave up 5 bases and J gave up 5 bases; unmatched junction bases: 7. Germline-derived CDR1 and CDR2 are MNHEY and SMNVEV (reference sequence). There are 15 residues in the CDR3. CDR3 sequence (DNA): TGTGCCAGCAGTGTCCGGGACAGGGGTATAGATACGCAGTATTTT. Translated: CASSVRDRGIDTQYF.

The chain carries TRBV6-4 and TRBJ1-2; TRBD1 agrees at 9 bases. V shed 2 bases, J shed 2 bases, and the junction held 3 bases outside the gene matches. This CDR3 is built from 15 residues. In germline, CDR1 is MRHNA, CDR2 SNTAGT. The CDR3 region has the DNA TGTGCCAGCAGTGACACGACAGGGGGAAACTATGGCTACACCTTC. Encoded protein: CASSDTTGGNYGYTF.

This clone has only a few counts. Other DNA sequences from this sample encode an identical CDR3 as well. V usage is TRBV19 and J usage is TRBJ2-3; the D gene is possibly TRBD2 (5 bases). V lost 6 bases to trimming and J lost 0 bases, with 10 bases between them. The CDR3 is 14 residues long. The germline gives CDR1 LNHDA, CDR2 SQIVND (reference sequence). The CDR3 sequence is CASSPGLSTDTQYF. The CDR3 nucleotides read TGTGCCAGTAGCCCCGGACTGAGCACAGATACGCAGTATTTT.

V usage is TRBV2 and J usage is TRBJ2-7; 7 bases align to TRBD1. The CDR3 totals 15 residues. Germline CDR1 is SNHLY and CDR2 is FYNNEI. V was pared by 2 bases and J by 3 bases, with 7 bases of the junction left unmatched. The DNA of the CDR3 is TGTGCCAGCAGTGAACCGGATCAGGGGGTCTACGAGCAGTACTTC. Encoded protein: CASSEPDQGVYEQYF.

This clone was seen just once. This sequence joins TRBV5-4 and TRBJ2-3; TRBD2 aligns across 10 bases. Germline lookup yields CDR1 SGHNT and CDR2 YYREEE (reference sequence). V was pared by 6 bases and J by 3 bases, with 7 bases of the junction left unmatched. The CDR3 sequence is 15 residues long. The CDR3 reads CASKSGGASTDTQYF. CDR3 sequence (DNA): TGTGCCAGCAAAAGCGGGGGGGCCTCGACAGATACGCAGTATTTT. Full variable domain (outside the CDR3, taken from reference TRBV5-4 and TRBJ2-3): ETGVTQSPTHLIKTRGQQVTLRCSSQSGHNTVSWYQQALGQGPQFIFQYYREEENGRGNFPPRFSGLQFPNYSSELNVNALELDDSALYLCASKSGGASTDTQYFGPGTRLTVL.

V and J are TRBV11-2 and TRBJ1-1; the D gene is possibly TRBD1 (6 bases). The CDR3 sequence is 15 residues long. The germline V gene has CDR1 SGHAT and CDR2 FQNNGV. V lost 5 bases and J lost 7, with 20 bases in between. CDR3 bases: TGTGCCAGCAGCACAGGGACACAAGGCGGCGATGAAGCTTTCTTT. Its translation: CASSTGTQGGDEAFF.

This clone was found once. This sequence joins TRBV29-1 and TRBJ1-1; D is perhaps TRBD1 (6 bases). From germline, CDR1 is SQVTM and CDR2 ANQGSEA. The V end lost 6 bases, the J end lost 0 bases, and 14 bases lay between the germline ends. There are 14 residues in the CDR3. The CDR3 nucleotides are TGCAGCGTCGCGCGACAGGTTATGAACACTGAAGCTTTCTTT. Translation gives CSVARQVMNTEAFF.

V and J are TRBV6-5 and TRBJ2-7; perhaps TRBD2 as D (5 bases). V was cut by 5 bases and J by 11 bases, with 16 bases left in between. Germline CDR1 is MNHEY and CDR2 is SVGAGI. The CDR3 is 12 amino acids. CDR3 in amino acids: CASSQEGPREYF. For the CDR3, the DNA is TGTGCCAGCAGTCAAGAGGGCCCCCGGGAGTACTTC.

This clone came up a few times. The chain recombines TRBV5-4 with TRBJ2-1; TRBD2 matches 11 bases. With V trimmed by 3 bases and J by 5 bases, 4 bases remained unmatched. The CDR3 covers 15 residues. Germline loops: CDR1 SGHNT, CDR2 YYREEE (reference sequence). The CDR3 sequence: CASSYRLAGHNEQFF. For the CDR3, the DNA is TGTGCCAGCAGCTACCGACTAGCGGGACACAATGAGCAGTTCTTC. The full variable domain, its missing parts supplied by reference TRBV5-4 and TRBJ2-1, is ETGVTQSPTHLIKTRGQQVTLRCSSQSGHNTVSWYQQALGQGPQFIFQYYREEENGRGNFPPRFSGLQFPNYSSELNVNALELDDSALYLCASSYRLAGHNEQFFGPGTRLTVL.

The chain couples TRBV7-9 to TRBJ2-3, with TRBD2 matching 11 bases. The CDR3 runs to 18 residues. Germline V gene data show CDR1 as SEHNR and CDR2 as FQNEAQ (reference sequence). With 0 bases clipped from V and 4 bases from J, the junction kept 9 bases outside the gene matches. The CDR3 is CASSLAVGLAVAADTQYF. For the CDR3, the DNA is TGTGCCAGCAGCTTAGCGGTGGGACTAGCGGTGGCGGCAGATACGCAGTATTTT.

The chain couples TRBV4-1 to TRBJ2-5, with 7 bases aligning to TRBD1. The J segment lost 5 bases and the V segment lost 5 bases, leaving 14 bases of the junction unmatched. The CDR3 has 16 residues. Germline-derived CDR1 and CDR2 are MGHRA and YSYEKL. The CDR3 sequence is CASSGPGTVNLETQYF. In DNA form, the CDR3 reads TGCGCCAGCAGCGGACCCGGGACAGTGAATTTGGAGACCCAGTACTTC.

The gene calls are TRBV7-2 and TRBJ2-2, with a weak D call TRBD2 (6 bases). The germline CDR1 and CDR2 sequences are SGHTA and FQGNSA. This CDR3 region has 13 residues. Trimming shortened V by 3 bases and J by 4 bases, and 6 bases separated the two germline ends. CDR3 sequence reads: CASSFGGTGELFF. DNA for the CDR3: TGTGCCAGCAGCTTCGGGGGCACCGGGGAGCTGTTTTTT.

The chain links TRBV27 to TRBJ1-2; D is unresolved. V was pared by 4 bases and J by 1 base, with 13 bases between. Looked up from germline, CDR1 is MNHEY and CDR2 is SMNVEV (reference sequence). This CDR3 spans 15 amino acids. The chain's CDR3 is CASSSGLGVNYGYTF. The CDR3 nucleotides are TGTGCCAGCAGTTCCGGACTGGGCGTTAACTATGGCTACACCTTC.

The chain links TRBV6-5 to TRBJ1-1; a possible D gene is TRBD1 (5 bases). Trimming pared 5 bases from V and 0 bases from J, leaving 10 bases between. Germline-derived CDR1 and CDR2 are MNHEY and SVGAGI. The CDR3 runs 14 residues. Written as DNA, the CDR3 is TGTGCCAGCAGTGACAGAGACATGAACACTGAAGCTTTCTTT. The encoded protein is CASSDRDMNTEAFF.

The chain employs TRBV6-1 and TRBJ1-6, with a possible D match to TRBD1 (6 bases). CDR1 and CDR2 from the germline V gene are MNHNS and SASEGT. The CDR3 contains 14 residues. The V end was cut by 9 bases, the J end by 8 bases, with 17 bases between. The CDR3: CASQRGQDYSPLHF. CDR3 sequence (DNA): TGTGCCAGTCAAAGGGGACAAGATTATTCACCCCTCCACTTT.